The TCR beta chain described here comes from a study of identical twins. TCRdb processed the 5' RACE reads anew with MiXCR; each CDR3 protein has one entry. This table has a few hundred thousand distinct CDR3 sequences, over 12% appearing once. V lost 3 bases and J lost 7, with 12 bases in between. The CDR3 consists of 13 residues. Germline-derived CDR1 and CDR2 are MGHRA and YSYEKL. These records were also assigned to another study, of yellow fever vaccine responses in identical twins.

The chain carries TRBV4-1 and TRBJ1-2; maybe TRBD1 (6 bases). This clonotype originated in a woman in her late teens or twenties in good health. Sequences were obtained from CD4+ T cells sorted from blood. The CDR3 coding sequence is TGCGCCAGCAGCCAGGAACAGGGCACTGGCTACACCTTC. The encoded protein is CASSQEQGTGYTF.